This TCR beta chain was recorded in a study of tumor-infiltrating lymphocytes in oesophageal squamous cell carcinoma. The V gene lost 7 bases and the J gene lost 4 bases, with 19 bases spanning the gap. The CDR3 is 15 amino acids. The germline V gene has CDR1 MNHNS and CDR2 SASEGT. A single record per CDR3 protein comes from TCRdb applying MiXCR to the PCR reads. The sample has 19,000 or so distinct CDR3 sequences, around two fifths seen once. This clonotype was detected many times. The sequenced sample was esophageal tumor tissue. The sequence derives from a male donor with esophageal squamous cell carcinoma. The chain carries TRBV6-1 and TRBJ1-1; TRBD1 is a possible D gene (6 bases). CDR3 nucleotide sequence: TGTGCCAGCATCCGAGGGGTCGGGGGCCGCACTGAAGCTTTCTTT. This encodes CASIRGVGGRTEAFF.